Listed here are 29 T cell receptor beta chains from one sample, sequenced in a study of T-cell reconstitution after alpha-beta-depleted transplantation in children. Construction of the TCRbeta library involved unique molecular identifiers. MiXCR, run by TCRdb on the PCR reads, gives a single entry per CDR3 protein. The data contain approximately 980,000 distinct CDR3 sequences, about 29% of them singletons. The specimen comprised PBMCs, mostly from graft donor cells, sampled 360 days after TCRalphabeta/CD19-depleted stem cell transplant. The receptors were gathered from a boy under three years old who had a stem cell transplant for SCID, so the T cells may come from the graft donor.

Only a few counts were recorded for this clonotype. CDR3 sequence: CASSRAGVRTDTQYF. For the CDR3, the DNA is TGTGCCAGCAGCCGCGCGGGGGTCCGCACAGATACGCAGTATTTT. The J gene is TRBJ2-3, the V gene TRBV12-3 or TRBV12-4; TRBD2 agrees at 7 bases. This CDR3 has 15 amino acids. After removal of 6 bases from V and 1 base from J, the junction contained 7 bases not matched to a gene.

V is TRBV12-3 or TRBV12-4 and J is TRBJ1-3; D is unresolved. The CDR3 spans 16 residues. V lost 1 base and J lost 2, with 12 bases in between. The chain's CDR3 is CASSLVHKATGNTIYF. In DNA form, the CDR3 reads TGTGCCAGCAGTTTAGTACACAAGGCAACTGGAAACACCATATATTTT.

The chain employs TRBV12-3 or TRBV12-4 and TRBJ2-3, with TRBD1 identical over 10 bases. This CDR3 comprises 15 residues. V shed 3 bases, J shed 7 bases, and the junction held 7 bases outside the gene matches. In DNA, the CDR3 is TGTGCCAGCAGTTTGGGGACAGGGGAGAGTAATACGCAGTATTTT. Translation: CASSLGTGESNTQYF.

At least ten counts were recorded for this clonotype. The chain carries TRBV2 and TRBJ2-1; D is perhaps TRBD2 (5 bases). V shed 3 bases and J shed 3 bases, with 12 bases lying between them. This CDR3 contains 15 residues. Germline lookup yields CDR1 SNHLY and CDR2 FYNNEI. The CDR3 DNA sequence: TGTGCCAGCAGTGATCCACTAGGGAACTACAATGAGCAGTTCTTC. It codes for CASSDPLGNYNEQFF.

This clonotype was found once. This chain connects TRBV7-2 to TRBJ2-5; 7 bases map to TRBD2. The V segment lost 1 base and the J segment 3 bases; nucleotides outside the gene matches: 8. The CDR3 has 16 amino acids. CDR1 is SGHTA, CDR2 FQGNSA, per germline. The CDR3 protein is CASSLELARPKETQYF. CDR3 nucleotides: TGTGCCAGCAGCTTAGAACTAGCGCGACCGAAAGAGACCCAGTACTTC. Complete variable domain (other parts from reference TRBV7-2 and TRBJ2-5): GAGVSQSPSNKVTEKGKDVELRCDPISGHTALYWYRQSLGQGLEFLIYFQGNSAPDKSGLPSDRFSAERTGGSVSTLTIQRTQQEDSAVYLCASSLELARPKETQYFGPGTRLLVL.

This clonotype appeared a single time. The chain recombines TRBV7-2 with TRBJ2-5; 7 bases map to TRBD1. The CDR3 sequence is 15 residues long. Losses at the gene ends were 5 bases for V and 2 bases for J; bases not matched to a gene: 8. Germline CDR1 and CDR2: SGHTA and FQGNSA. CDR3 sequence: CASSRPMGQQETQYF. DNA of the CDR3: TGTGCCAGCAGCCGACCAATGGGACAGCAAGAGACCCAGTACTTC.

The sample holds a few counts of this clonotype. The CDR3 spells CASSLQTGMNTEAFF. Written as DNA, the CDR3 is TGCGCCAGCAGCCTACAGACCGGGATGAACACTGAAGCTTTCTTT. V gene TRBV5-1 combines with J gene TRBJ1-1; D call uncertain. The ends were cut back, 4 bases at V and 0 bases at J, with 13 bases in the middle. Germline V gene lookup returns CDR1 SGHRS and CDR2 YFSETQ. This CDR3 region has 15 residues.

V gene TRBV29-1 combines with J gene TRBJ2-7; no clear D. CDR3 length equals 12 residues. Germline CDR1 is SQVTM and CDR2 is ANQGSEA. V was trimmed by 4 bases and J by 2 bases, leaving 9 bases between them. The CDR3 protein is CSVGTSTYEQYF. For the CDR3, the DNA is TGCAGCGTTGGGACCAGTACCTACGAGCAGTACTTC.

Details on this clonotype: Given a much more abundant clone one base away, this may be a read error. The rearrangement joins TRBV6-2 or TRBV6-3 to TRBJ2-5; tentatively, D is TRBD1 (5 bases). V shed 2 bases and J shed 3 bases, with 7 bases lying between them. The germline gives CDR1 MNHEY, CDR2 SVGEGT. CDR3 length equals 13 residues. In DNA, the CDR3 is TGTGCCAGCAGTTACCCAGGGAAAGAGACCCAGTACTTC. Its translation: CASSYPGKETQYF.

The V and J genes are TRBV7-7 and TRBJ2-1; D is possibly TRBD2 (7 bases). CDR1 and CDR2 (germline): SSHAT, FNYEAQ (reference sequence). V was cut by 3 bases and J by 10 bases, with 16 bases left in between. This CDR3 spans 14 amino acids. The CDR3 spells CASSFGEGGHEQFF. CDR3 in DNA: TGTGCCAGCAGCTTCGGGGAGGGGGGTCACGAGCAGTTCTTC.

V gene TRBV29-1 combines with J gene TRBJ2-7, with a weak D call TRBD2 (7 bases). Germline CDR1 SQVTM, CDR2 ANQGSEA. The CDR3 length is 12 residues. V dropped 7 bases and J dropped 2 bases, with 12 bases sitting between them. The CDR3 is CSATGTTYEQYF. CDR3 nucleotides: TGCAGCGCTACAGGGACTACCTACGAGCAGTACTTC.

The chain recombines TRBV24-1 with TRBJ2-5, with TRBD1 as a possible D gene (5 bases). The CDR3 is 16 amino acids. In germline, CDR1 is KGHDR, CDR2 SFDVKD. V was pared by 3 bases and J by 1 base, with 14 bases between. The CDR3 bases are TGTGCCACCAGTGATCCCCGGAGACAGCGCCAAGAGACCCAGTACTTC. Residues: CATSDPRRQRQETQYF.

The chain recombines TRBV29-1 with TRBJ2-1; no definite D call. V was clipped by 3 bases and J by 0 bases, with 9 bases between them. Germline CDR1 is SQVTM and CDR2 is ANQGSEA. The CDR3 loop spans 14 amino acids. The CDR3 bases are TGCAGCGTTGATGGCTCGAGCTCCTACAATGAGCAGTTCTTC. Amino acid sequence: CSVDGSSSYNEQFF.

In its sample, this clonotype was seen a few times. DNA of the CDR3: TGTGCCAGCAGTTTTGGGCTGACAGCCGACTATGGCTACACCTTC. Amino acids: CASSFGLTADYGYTF. This rearrangement joins TRBV28 to TRBJ1-2, with D tentatively TRBD1 (5 bases). CDR1 is MDHEN, CDR2 SYDVKM, per germline. Between the trimmed V and J ends, which lost 3 bases and 3 bases, there was a span of 14 bases. The CDR3 loop spans 15 amino acids.

The genes are TRBV6-1 and TRBJ2-5; TRBD1 agrees at 7 bases. Per germline, CDR1 MNHNS and CDR2 SASEGT. After removal of 7 bases from V and 3 bases from J, the junction contained 11 bases not matched to a gene. This CDR3 region has 15 residues. CDR3 sequence (DNA): TGTGCCAGCACCACTTTCGGGACAGCTAAAGAGACCCAGTACTTC. Residues: CASTTFGTAKETQYF.

V gene TRBV20-1 combines with J gene TRBJ1-5, with 8 bases that match TRBD1. Germline V gene data show CDR1 as DFQATT and CDR2 as SNEGSKA (reference sequence). The V gene end was trimmed by 3 bases and the J gene end by 6 bases; junction bases not matched to a gene: 19. The CDR3 sequence is 18 residues long. The CDR3 nucleotides are TGCAGTGCTAGGAGGGGGGGAATACGGACAGGGAGGCCTCAGCCCCAGCATTTT. Residues: CSARRGGIRTGRPQPQHF.

This clonotype was detected ten times or more. J is TRBJ2-5 and V is TRBV5-6; D unclear. Trimming took 4 bases from V and 3 from J, leaving 4 bases between them. The CDR3 is made up of 11 amino acids. Germline CDR1 is SGHDT and CDR2 is YYEEEE. CDR3 loop: CASSHKETQYF. CDR3 in DNA: TGTGCCAGCAGCCATAAAGAGACCCAGTACTTC.

This sequence joins TRBV18 and TRBJ1-2, with TRBD1 matching 7 bases. The CDR3 has 12 residues. After removal of 5 bases from V and 8 bases from J, the junction contained 5 bases not matched to a gene. CDR1 and CDR2 from the germline V gene are KGHSH and LQKENI. The CDR3 sequence is CASSDDREGYTF. The DNA of the CDR3 is TGTGCCAGCTCAGACGACAGGGAAGGCTACACCTTC.

CDR3 nucleotides: TGTGCCAGCACCTCACTGGTAGGGCAGCAGTACTTC. This translates into CASTSLVGQQYF. The chain is built from TRBV27 and TRBJ2-7; no definite D call. The V gene lost 7 bases and the J gene lost 8 bases, with 15 bases spanning the gap. Germline assignment: CDR1 MNHEY and CDR2 SMNVEV (reference sequence). The CDR3 runs 12 residues.

The gene calls are TRBV5-1 and TRBJ2-7, with 9 bases fitting TRBD1. CDR3 length: 16 residues. Trimming removed 0 bases from V and 7 bases from J; junction bases left unmatched: 11. CDR1 SGHRS and CDR2 YFSETQ come from the germline V gene. Here the CDR3 DNA reads TGCGCCAGCAGCTTGGCGCGTGGGACAGGGCTTGAGGAGCAGTACTTC. It translates to CASSLARGTGLEEQYF.

This chain links TRBV20-1 with TRBJ2-3, with D possibly being TRBD2 (7 bases). The CDR3 covers 15 residues. Germline values: CDR1 DFQATT, CDR2 SNEGSKA (reference sequence). Trimming left V 1 base short and J 6 bases short, with 17 bases between. The CDR3 reads CSARGKAGALDTQYF. The CDR3 DNA sequence: TGCAGTGCTAGAGGGAAGGCGGGGGCGTTGGATACGCAGTATTTT.

The V gene is TRBV5-1, the J gene TRBJ2-7; D is ambiguous. The CDR3 is 14 residues long. V dropped 0 bases and J dropped 3 bases, with 10 bases sitting between them. Germline assignment: CDR1 SGHRS and CDR2 YFSETQ. The CDR3 coding sequence is TGCGCCAGCAGCTTGGGAGGCAGTTTCTACGAGCAGTACTTC. As protein: CASSLGGSFYEQYF.

The chain combines TRBV7-9 with TRBJ2-7, with 12 positions matching TRBD1. Germline assignment: CDR1 SEHNR and CDR2 FQNEAQ (reference sequence). V trimming: 5 bases; J trimming: 7 bases; junction bases outside the gene matches: 9. The CDR3 is 15 amino acids. This chain's CDR3 is CASSKGTGGAEEQYF. The CDR3 nucleotides read TGTGCCAGCAGCAAAGGGACAGGGGGCGCGGAAGAGCAGTACTTC.

V usage is TRBV9 and J usage is TRBJ2-3; the D is unclear. Germline assignment: CDR1 SGDLS and CDR2 YYNGEE. CDR3 length: 16 residues. V gave up 4 bases and J gave up 0 bases, with 15 bases separating them. The DNA for the CDR3 is TGTGCCAGCAGCTCCCGACGGGCATCTAGCACAGATACGCAGTATTTT. Translation: CASSSRRASSTDTQYF.

This clonotype showed up just a few times. This chain connects TRBV12-3 or TRBV12-4 to TRBJ2-7; 9 bases agree with TRBD2. This CDR3 has 13 amino acids. V shed 10 bases and J 2 bases; nucleotides not matched to a gene: 6. Here the CDR3 DNA reads TGTGCCACCCAGACTAGCGGTACCTACGAGCAGTACTTC. Translation: CATQTSGTYEQYF.

V is TRBV3-1 and J is TRBJ2-1, with D unclear. Germline loops: CDR1 LGHDT, CDR2 YNNKEL (reference sequence). Trimming took off 5 bases at V and 8 bases at J, with 7 bases between the two ends. This CDR3 spans 11 amino acids. The CDR3: CASSWSHEQFF. The DNA of the CDR3 is TGTGCCAGCAGCTGGTCCCATGAGCAGTTCTTC.

This rearrangement joins TRBV7-2 to TRBJ1-1; D call uncertain. CDR3 size: 14 residues. The germline V and J ends were trimmed by 5 bases and 1 base, with 11 bases remaining between them. Germline-derived CDR1 and CDR2 are SGHTA and FQGNSA. CDR3 DNA: TGTGCCAGCAGCCCCGCGAGGGAGAACACTGAAGCTTTCTTT. This codes for CASSPARENTEAFF.

This sequence joins TRBV28 and TRBJ1-2; possibly TRBD1 for D (6 bases). The V and J ends lost 6 bases and 8 bases respectively, with 19 bases between them. CDR3 length: 14 amino acids. Germline V gives CDR1 MDHEN, CDR2 SYDVKM. CDR3 sequence reads: CASRLPLGTSGYTF. In nucleotides, the CDR3 is TGTGCCAGCAGACTCCCTCTTGGGACAAGCGGCTACACCTTC.

This clonotype was detected many times. The J gene is TRBJ2-2, the V gene TRBV5-1; D is uncertain. V lost 2 bases and J lost 6, with 8 bases in between. Germline CDR1 and CDR2: SGHRS and YFSETQ. The CDR3 is 13 amino acids. The DNA for the CDR3 is TGCGCCAGCAGCTTCGTAGGGTCCGGGGAGCTGTTTTTT. Its translation is CASSFVGSGELFF.